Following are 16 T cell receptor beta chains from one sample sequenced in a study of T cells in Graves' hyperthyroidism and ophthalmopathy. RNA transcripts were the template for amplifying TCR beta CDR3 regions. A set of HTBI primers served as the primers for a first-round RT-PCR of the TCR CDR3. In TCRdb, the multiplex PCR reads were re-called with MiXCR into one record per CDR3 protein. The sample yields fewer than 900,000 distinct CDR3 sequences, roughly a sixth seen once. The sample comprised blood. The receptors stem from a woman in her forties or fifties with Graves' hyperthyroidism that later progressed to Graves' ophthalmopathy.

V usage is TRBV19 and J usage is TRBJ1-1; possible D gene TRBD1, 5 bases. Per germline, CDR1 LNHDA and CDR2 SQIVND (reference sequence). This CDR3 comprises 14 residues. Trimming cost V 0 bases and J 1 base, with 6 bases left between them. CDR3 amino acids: CASSIEGANTEAFF. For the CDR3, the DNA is TGTGCCAGTAGTATAGAAGGGGCGAACACTGAAGCTTTCTTT.

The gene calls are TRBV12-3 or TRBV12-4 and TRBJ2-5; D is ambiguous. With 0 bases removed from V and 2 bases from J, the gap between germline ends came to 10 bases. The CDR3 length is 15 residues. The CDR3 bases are TGTGCCAGCAGTTTAGCGGGCATTAGGCAAGAGACCCAGTACTTC. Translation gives CASSLAGIRQETQYF.

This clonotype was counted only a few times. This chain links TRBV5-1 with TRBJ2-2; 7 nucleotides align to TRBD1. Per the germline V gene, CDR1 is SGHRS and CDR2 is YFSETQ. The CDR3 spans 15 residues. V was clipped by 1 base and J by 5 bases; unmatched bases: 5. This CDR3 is CASSLLGQITGELFF. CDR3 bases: TGCGCCAGCAGCTTGTTGGGACAGATAACCGGGGAGCTGTTTTTT.

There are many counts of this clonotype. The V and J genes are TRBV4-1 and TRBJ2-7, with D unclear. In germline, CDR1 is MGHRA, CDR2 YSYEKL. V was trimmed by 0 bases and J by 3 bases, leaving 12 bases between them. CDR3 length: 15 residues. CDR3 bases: TGCGCCAGCAGCCAAGAGGGTGTGATACACTACGAGCAGTACTTC. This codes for CASSQEGVIHYEQYF.

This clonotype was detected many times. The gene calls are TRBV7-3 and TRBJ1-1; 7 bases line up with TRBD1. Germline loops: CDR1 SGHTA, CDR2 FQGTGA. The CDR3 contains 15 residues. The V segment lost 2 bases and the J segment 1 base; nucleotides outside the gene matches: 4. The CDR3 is CASSLSGGGNTEAFF. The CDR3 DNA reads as TGTGCCAGCAGCTTATCAGGGGGTGGGAACACTGAAGCTTTCTTT.

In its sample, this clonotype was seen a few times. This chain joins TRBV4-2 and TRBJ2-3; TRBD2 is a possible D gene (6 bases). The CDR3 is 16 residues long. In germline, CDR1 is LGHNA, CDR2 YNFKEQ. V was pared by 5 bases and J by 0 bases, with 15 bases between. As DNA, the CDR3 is TGTGCCAGCAGCTCCTCGAGGGCGGGGAGCACAGATACGCAGTATTTT. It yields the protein CASSSSRAGSTDTQYF.

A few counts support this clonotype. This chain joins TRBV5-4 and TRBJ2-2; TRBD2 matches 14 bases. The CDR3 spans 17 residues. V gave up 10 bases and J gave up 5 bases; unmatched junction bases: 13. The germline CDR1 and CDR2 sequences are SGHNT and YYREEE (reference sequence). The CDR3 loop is CAGTRLAGGLLTGELFF. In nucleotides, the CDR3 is TGTGCCGGTACCAGACTAGCGGGGGGGCTGTTGACCGGGGAGCTGTTTTTT. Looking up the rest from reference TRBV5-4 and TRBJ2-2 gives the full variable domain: ETGVTQSPTHLIKTRGQQVTLRCSSQSGHNTVSWYQQALGQGPQFIFQYYREEENGRGNFPPRFSGLQFPNYSSELNVNALELDDSALYLCAGTRLAGGLLTGELFFGEGSRLTVL.

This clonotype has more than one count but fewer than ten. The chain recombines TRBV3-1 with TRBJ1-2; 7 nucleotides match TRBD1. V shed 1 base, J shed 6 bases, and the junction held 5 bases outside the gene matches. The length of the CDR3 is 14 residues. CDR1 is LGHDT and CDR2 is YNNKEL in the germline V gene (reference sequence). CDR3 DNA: TGTGCCAGCAGCCAAGTCTTGACAGGGAATGGCTACACCTTC. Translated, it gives CASSQVLTGNGYTF.

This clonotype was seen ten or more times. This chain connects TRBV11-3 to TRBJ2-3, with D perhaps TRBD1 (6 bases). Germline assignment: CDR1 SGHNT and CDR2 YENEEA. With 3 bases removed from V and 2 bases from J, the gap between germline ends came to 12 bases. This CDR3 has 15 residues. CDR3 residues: CASSFTGSLTDTQYF. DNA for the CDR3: TGTGCCAGCAGCTTCACAGGGTCCCTCACAGATACGCAGTATTTT.

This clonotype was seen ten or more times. CDR3 in amino acids: CAQSPGQGNTEAFF. The CDR3 region has the DNA TGTGCCCAGTCTCCGGGACAGGGGAACACTGAAGCTTTCTTT. The V and J genes are TRBV30 and TRBJ1-1, with 9 bases that match TRBD1. J lost 1 base, V lost 8 bases, and 8 bases had no gene match. The germline gives CDR1 GTSNPN, CDR2 SVGIG (reference sequence). The CDR3 is 14 residues long. Together with reference TRBV30 and TRBJ1-1, the CDR3 gives the full variable domain: SQTIHQWPATLVQPVGSPLSLECTVEGTSNPNLYWYRQAAGRGLQLLFYSVGIGQISSEVPQNLSASRPQDRQFILSSKKLLLSDSGFYLCAQSPGQGNTEAFFGQGTRLTVV.

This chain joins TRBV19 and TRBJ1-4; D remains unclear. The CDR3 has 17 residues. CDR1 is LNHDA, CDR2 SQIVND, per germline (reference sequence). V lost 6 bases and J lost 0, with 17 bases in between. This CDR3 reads CASSPKGVKTTNEKLFF. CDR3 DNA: TGTGCCAGTAGCCCCAAGGGCGTGAAAACAACTAATGAAAAACTGTTTTTT.

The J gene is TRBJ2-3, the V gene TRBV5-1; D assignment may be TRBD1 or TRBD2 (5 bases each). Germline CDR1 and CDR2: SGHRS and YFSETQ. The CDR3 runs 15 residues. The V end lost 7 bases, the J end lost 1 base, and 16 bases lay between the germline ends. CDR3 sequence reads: CASARGTERTDTQYF. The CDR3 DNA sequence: TGCGCCAGCGCTCGTGGGACGGAACGCACAGATACGCAGTATTTT.

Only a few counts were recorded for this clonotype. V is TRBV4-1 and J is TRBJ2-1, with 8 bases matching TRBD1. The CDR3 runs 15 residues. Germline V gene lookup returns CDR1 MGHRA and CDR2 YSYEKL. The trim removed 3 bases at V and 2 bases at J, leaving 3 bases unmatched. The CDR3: CASSQGTGPYNEQFF. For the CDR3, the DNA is TGCGCCAGCAGCCAGGGGACAGGCCCCTACAATGAGCAGTTCTTC.

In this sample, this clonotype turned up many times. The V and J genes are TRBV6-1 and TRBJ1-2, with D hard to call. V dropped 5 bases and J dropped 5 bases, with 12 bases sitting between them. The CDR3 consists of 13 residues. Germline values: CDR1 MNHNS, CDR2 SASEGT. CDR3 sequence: CASSPEGLYGYTF. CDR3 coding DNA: TGTGCCAGCAGTCCCGAGGGCTTATATGGCTACACCTTC.

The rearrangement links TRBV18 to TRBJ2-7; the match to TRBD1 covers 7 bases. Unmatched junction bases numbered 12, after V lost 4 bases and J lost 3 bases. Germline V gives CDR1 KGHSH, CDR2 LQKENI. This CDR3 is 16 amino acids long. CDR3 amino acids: CASSLTTGTVNYEQYF. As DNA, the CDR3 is TGTGCCAGCTCACTCACCACCGGGACAGTGAACTACGAGCAGTACTTC.

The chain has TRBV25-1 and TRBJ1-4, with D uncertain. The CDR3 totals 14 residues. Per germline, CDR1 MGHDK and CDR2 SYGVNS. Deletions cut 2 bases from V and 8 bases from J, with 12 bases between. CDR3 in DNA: TGTGCCAGCAGTGAACCCCGTCGAGGCGAAAAACTGTTTTTT. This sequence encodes CASSEPRRGEKLFF.